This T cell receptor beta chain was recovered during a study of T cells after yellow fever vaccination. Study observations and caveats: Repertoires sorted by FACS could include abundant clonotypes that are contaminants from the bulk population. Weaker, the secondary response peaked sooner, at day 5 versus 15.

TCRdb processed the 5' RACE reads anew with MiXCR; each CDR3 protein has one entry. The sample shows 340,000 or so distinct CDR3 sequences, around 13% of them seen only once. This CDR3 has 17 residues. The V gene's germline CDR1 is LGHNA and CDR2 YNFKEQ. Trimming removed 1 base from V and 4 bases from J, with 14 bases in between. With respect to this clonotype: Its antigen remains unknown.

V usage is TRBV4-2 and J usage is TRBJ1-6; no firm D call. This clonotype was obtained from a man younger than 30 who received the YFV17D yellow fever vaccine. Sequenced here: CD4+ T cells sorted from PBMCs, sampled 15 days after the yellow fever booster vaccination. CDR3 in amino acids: CASSQGEGNHYNSPLHF. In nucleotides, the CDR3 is TGTGCCAGCAGCCAAGGTGAAGGGAACCATTATAATTCACCCCTCCACTTT.